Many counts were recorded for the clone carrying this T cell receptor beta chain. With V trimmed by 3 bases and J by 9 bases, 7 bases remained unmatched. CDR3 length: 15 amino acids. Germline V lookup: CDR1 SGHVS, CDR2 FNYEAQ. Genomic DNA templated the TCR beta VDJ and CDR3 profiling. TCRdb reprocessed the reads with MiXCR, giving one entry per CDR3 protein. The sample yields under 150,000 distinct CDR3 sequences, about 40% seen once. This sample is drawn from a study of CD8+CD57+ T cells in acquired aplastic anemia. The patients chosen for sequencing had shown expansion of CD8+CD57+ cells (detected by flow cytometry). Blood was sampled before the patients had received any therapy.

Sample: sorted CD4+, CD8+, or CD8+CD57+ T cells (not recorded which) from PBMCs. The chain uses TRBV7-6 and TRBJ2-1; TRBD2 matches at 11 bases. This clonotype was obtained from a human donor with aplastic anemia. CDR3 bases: TGTGCCAGCAGCTTTTCCACTAGCGGGGGCGGTGAGCAGTTCTTC. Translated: CASSFSTSGGGEQFF. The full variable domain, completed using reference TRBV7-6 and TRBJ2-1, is GAGVSQSPRYKVTKRGQDVALRCDPISGHVSLYWYRQALGQGPEFLTYFNYEAQQDKSGLPNDRFSAERPEGSISTLTIQRTEQRDSAMYRCASSFSTSGGGEQFFGPGTRLTVL.